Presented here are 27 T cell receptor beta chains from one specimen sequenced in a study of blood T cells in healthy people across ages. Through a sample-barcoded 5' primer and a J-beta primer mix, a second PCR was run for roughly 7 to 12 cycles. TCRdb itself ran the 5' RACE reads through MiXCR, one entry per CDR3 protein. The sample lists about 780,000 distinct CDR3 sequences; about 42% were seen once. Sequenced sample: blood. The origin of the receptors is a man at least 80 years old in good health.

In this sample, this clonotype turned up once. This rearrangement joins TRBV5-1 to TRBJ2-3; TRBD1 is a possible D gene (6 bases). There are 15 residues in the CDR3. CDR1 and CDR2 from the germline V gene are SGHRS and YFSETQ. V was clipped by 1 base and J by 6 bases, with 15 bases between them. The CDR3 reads CASSLWGRGPDTQYF. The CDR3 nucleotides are TGCGCCAGCAGCTTGTGGGGGCGCGGGCCCGATACGCAGTATTTT.

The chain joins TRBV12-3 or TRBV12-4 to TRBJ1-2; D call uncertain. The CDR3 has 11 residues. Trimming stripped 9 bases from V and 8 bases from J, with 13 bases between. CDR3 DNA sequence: TGTGCCAGTCTGTCCGCCCGAGGCTACACCTTC. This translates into CASLSARGYTF.

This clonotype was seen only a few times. The CDR3: CAPGQDPGELFF. CDR3 nucleotide sequence: TGTGCCCCTGGGCAGGACCCCGGGGAGCTGTTTTTT. The chain is built from TRBV7-9 and TRBJ2-2; D gene unclear. This CDR3 is built from 12 residues. Between the trimmed V and J ends, which lost 11 bases and 6 bases, there was a span of 13 bases. Germline-derived CDR1 and CDR2 are SEHNR and FQNEAQ (reference sequence). The full variable domain, its missing parts supplied by reference TRBV7-9 and TRBJ2-2, is DTGVSQNPRHKITKRGQNVTFRCDPISEHNRLYWYRQTLGQGPEFLTYFQNEAQLEKSRLLSDRFSAERPKGSFSTLEIQRTEQGDSAMYLCAPGQDPGELFFGEGSRLTVL.

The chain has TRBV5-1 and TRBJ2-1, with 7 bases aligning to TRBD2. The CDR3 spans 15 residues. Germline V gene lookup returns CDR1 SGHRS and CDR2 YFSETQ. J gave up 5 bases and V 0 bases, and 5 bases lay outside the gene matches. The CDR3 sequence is CASSLGSGNHNEQFF. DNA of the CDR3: TGCGCCAGCAGCTTGGGCAGCGGGAACCACAATGAGCAGTTCTTC.

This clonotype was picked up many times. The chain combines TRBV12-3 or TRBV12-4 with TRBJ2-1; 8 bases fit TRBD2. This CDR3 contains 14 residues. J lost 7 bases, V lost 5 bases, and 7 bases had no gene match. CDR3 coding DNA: TGTGCCAGCAGTGCGACACTAGCGGCAAATGAGCAGTTCTTC. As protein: CASSATLAANEQFF.

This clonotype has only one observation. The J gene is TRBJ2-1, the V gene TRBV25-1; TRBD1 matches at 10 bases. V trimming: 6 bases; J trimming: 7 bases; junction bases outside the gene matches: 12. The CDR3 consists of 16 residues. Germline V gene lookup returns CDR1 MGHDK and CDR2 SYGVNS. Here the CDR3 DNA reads TGTGCCAGCAGCCTGGGTGGGACAGGGGTAGGAAATGAGCAGTTCTTC. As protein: CASSLGGTGVGNEQFF. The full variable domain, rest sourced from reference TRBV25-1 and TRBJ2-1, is EADIYQTPRYLVIGTGKKITLECSQTMGHDKMYWYQQDPGMELHLIHYSYGVNSTEKGDLSSESTVSRIRTEHFPLTLESARPSHTSQYLCASSLGGTGVGNEQFFGPGTRLTVL.

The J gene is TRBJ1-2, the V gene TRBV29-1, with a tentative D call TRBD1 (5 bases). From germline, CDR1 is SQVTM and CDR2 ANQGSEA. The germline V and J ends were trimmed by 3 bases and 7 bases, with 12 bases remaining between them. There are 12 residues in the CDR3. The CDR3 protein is CSVERQGGGYTF. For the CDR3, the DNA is TGCAGCGTTGAGCGGCAGGGTGGTGGCTACACCTTC. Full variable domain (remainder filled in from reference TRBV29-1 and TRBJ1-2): SAVISQKPSRDICQRGTSLTIQCQVDSQVTMMFWYRQQPGQSLTLIATANQGSEATYESGFVIDKFPISRPNLTFSTLTVSNMSPEDSSIYLCSVERQGGGYTFGSGTRLTVV.

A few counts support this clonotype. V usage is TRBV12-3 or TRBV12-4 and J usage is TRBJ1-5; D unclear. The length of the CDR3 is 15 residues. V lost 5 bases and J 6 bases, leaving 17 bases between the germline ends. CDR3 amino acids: CASSPEEGVGQPQHF. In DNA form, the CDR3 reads TGTGCCAGCAGTCCAGAGGAGGGAGTGGGTCAGCCCCAGCATTTT.

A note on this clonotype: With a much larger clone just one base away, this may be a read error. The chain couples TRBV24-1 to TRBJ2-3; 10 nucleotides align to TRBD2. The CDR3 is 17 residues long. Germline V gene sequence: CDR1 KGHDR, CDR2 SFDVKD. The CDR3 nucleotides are TGTGCCACCGGTGAACCCGAGCTAGCGGGAGTGGGAGATACGCAGTATTTT. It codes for CATGEPELAGVGDTQYF.

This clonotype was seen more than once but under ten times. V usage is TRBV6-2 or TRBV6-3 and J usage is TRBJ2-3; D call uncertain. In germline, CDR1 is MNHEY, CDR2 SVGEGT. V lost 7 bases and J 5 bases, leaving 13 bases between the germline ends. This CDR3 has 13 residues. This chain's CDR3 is CASKLSSVDTQYF. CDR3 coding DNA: TGTGCCAGCAAACTCTCTTCGGTAGATACGCAGTATTTT.

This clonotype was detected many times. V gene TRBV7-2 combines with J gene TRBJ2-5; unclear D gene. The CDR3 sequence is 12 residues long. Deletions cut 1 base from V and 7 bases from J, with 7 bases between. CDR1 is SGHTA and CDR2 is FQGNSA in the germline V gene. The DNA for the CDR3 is TGTGCCAGCAGCTTAGTAGTGGGGACCCAGTACTTC. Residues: CASSLVVGTQYF.

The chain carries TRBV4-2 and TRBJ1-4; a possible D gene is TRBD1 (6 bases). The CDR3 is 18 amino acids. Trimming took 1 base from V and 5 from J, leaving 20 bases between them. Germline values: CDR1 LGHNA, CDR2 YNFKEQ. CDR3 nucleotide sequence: TGTGCCAGCAGCCAAGCTTACAATCAGGGACAAGCAAATGAAAAACTGTTTTTT. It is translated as CASSQAYNQGQANEKLFF.

CDR3 coding DNA: TGTGCCTGGAACAGGGCGGAGGAGACCCAGTACTTC. This translates into CAWNRAEETQYF. The V and J genes are TRBV30 and TRBJ2-5, with D maybe TRBD1 (6 bases). Germline lookup yields CDR1 GTSNPN and CDR2 SVGIG (reference sequence). V was shortened by 4 bases and J by 5 bases, with 11 bases between the two germline ends. CDR3 length: 12 amino acids. Variable domain in full (rest from reference TRBV30 and TRBJ2-5): SQTIHQWPATLVQPVGSPLSLECTVEGTSNPNLYWYRQAAGRGLQLLFYSVGIGQISSEVPQNLSASRPQDRQFILSSKKLLLSDSGFYLCAWNRAEETQYFGPGTRLLVL.

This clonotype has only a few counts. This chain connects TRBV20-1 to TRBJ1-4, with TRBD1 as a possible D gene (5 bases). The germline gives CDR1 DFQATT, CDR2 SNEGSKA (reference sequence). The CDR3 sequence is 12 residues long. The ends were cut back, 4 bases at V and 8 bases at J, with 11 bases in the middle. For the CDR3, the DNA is TGCAGTGCTACCAGGGCCGGCGAAAAACTGTTTTTT. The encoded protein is CSATRAGEKLFF.

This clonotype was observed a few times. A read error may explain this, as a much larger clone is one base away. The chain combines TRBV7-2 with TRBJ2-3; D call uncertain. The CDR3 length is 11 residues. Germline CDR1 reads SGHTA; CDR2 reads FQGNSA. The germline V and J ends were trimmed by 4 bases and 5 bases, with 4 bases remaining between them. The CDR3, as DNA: TGTGCCAGCAGCTCCAAAGATACGCAGTATTTT. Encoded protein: CASSSKDTQYF.

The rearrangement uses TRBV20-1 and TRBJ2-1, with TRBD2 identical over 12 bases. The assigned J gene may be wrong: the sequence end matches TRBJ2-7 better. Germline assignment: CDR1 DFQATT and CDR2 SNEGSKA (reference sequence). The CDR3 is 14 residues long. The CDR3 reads CSAMGLAGHNEQYF. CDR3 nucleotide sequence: TGCAGTGCTATGGGACTAGCGGGCCACAATGAGCAGTACTTC.

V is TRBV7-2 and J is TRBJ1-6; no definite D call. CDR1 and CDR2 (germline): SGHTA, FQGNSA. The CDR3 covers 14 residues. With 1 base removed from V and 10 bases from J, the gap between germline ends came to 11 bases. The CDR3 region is CASSLGAGGSPLHF. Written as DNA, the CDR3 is TGTGCCAGCAGCTTAGGGGCAGGCGGCTCACCCCTCCACTTT.

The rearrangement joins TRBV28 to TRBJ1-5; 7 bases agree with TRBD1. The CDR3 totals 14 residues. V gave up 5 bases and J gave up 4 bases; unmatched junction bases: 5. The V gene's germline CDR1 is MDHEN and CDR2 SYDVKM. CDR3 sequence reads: CASSIGTVNQPQHF. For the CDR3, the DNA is TGTGCCAGCAGTATAGGGACAGTAAATCAGCCCCAGCATTTT.

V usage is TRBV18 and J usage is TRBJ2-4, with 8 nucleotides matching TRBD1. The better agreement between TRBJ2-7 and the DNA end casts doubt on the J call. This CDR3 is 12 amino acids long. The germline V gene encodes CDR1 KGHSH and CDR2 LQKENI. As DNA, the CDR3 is TGTGCCAGCTCCGGACAGGGACGCGAGCAGTACTTC. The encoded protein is CASSGQGREQYF.

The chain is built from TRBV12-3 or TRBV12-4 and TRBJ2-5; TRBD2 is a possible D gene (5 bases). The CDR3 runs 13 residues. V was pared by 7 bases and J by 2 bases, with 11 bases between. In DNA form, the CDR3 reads TGTGCCAGCACTCAGGACTCTCAAGAGACCCAGTACTTC. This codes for CASTQDSQETQYF.

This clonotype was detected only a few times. The CDR3 here is CSAIDTYEQYF. The CDR3 coding sequence is TGCAGTGCTATAGACACCTACGAGCAGTACTTC. The chain carries TRBV20-1 and TRBJ2-7, with D uncertain. CDR1 is DFQATT, CDR2 SNEGSKA, per germline (reference sequence). V was pared by 4 bases and J by 2 bases, with 6 bases between. CDR3 size: 11 residues.

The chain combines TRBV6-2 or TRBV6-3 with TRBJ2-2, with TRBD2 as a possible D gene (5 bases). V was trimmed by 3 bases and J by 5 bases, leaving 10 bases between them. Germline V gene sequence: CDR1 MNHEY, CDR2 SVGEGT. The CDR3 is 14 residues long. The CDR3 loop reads CASSYRGSTGELFF. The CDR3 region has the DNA TGTGCCAGCAGTTATCGGGGTAGTACCGGGGAGCTGTTTTTT.

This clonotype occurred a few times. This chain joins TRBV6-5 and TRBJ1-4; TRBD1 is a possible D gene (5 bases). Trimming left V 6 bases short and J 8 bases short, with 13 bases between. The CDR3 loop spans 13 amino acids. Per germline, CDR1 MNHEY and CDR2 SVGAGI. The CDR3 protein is CASSGDYPEKLFF. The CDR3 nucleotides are TGTGCCAGCAGCGGGGACTACCCGGAAAAACTGTTTTTT.

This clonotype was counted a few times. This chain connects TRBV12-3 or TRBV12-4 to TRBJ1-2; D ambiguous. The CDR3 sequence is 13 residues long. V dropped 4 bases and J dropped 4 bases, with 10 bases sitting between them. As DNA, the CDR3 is TGTGCCAGCAGTTCAGGCCCGGGCTATGGCTACACCTTC. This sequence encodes CASSSGPGYGYTF.

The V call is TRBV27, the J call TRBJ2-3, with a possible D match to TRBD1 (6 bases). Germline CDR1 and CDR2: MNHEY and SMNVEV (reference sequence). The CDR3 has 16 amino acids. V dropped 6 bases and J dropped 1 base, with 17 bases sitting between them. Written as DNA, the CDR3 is TGTGCCAGCAGCTTAGGGTGGACAGCTGGCACAGATACGCAGTATTTT. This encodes CASSLGWTAGTDTQYF.

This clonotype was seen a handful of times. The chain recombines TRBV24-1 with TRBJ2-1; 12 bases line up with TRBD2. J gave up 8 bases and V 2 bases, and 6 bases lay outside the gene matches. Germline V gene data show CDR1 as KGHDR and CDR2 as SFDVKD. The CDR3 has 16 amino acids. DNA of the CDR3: TGTGCCACCAGTGATTCTGGACTAGCGGGGAGCGATGAGCAGTTCTTC. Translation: CATSDSGLAGSDEQFF.

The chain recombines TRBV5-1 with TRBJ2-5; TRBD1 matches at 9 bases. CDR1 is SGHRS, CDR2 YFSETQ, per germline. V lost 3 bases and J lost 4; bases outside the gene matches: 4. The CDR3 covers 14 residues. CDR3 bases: TGCGCCAGCAGCTCCCAGACAGGGGGAGAGACCCAGTACTTC. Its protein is CASSSQTGGETQYF.